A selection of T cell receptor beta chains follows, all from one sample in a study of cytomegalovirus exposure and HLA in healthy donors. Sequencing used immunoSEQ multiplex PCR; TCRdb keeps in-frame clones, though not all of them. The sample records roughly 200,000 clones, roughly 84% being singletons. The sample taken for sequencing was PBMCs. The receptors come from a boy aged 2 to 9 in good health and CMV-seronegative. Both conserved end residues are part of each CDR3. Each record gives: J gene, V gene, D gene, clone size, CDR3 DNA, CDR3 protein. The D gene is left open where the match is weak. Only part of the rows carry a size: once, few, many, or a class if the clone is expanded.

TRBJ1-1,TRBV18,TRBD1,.,TGTGCCAGCTCACCACCGGGACAGGGGGCGAGCACTGAAGCTTTCTTT,CASSPPGQGASTEAFF
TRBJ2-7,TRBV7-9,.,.,TGTGCCAGCAGTGACACTCACTCCTACGAGCAGTACTTC,CASSDTHSYEQYF
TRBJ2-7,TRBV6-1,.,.,TGTGCCAGCAGGGCCTTCAGGGAAGACGAGCAGTACTTC,CASRAFREDEQYF
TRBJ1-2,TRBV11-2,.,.,TGTGCCAGCAGCCCCCGACGGGACTCGGACTATGGCTACACCTTC,CASSPRRDSDYGYTF
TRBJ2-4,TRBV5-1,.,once,TGCGCCAGCAGCTTGTGGGGCGGGGTAGGCAAAAACATTCAGTACTTC,CASSLWGGVGKNIQYF
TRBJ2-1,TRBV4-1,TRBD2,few,TGCGCCAGCAGCCAGGGGGACGGGACTAGCGCTCAGCGGTTCTTC,CASSQGDGTSAQRFF
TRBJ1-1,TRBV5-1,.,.,TGCGCCAGCAGCTTGGGGGGGCGGAACACTGAAGCTTTCTTT,CASSLGGRNTEAFF
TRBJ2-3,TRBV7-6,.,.,TGTGCCAGCAGCTTAATGGACATTCGAAACCCAGATACGCAGTATTTT,CASSLMDIRNPDTQYF
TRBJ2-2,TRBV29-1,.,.,TGCAGCGTTGAAGAGTTACAGGGAAACACCGGGGAGCTGTTTTTT,CSVEELQGNTGELFF
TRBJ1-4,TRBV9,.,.,TGTGCCAGCAGCATAGGCGGCGGGGCAACTAATGAAAAACTGTTTTTT,CASSIGGGATNEKLFF
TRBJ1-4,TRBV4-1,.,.,TGCGCCAGCAGCCAAGATCAGAGAACCTGGGCTGAAAAACTGTTTTTT,CASSQDQRTWAEKLFF
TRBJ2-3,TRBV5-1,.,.,TGCGCCAGCAGCTTGGGGGCTAGCCCGGGCACAGATACGCAGTATTTT,CASSLGASPGTDTQYF
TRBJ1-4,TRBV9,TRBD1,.,TGTGCCAGCAGCGCGACAGGGGCTGTAGCTAATGAAAAACTGTTTTTT,CASSATGAVANEKLFF
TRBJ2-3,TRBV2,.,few,TGTGCCAGCAGTGACAGGTCAGATACGCAGTATTTT,CASSDRSDTQYF
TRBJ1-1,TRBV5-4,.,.,TGTGCCAGCAGCCCTCGCCTCCTAGCTGAAGCTTTCTTT,CASSPRLLAEAFF
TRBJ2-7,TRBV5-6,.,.,TGTGCCAGCAGCTTAAGCGGCGAGCAGTACTTC,CASSLSGEQYF
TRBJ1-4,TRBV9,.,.,TGTGCCAGCAGCGTAGGGATCGGCGGTAACTTGGGAAAACTGTTTTTT,CASSVGIGGNLGKLFF
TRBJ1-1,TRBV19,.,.,TGTGCCAGTAGTATAGCTCAGAGGTCGAACACTGAAGCTTTCTTT,CASSIAQRSNTEAFF
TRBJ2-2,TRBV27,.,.,TGTGCCAGCAGTTTCTATAACACCGGGGAGCTGTTTTTT,CASSFYNTGELFF
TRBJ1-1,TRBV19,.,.,TGTGCCAGTAGTATCCAGGGGCTCACTGAAGCTTTCTTT,CASSIQGLTEAFF
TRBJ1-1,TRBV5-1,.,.,TGCGCCAGCAGCCAAACAGGGATGACTGAAGCTTTCTTT,CASSQTGMTEAFF
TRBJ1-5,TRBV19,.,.,TGTGCCAGTAGTATAGGGACAGCCGGCAATCAGCCCCAGCATTTT,CASSIGTAGNQPQHF
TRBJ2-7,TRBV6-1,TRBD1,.,TGTGCCAGCAGTCCGCGACAGGGGATCTCCTACGAGCAGTACTTC,CASSPRQGISYEQYF
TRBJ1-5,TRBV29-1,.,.,TGCAGCGTTGAAGGGGGGGTCGGTCAGCCCCAGCATTTT,CSVEGGVGQPQHF
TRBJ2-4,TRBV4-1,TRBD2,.,TGCGCCAGCAGCCACTTGGGACTAAACAAAAACATTCAGTACTTC,CASSHLGLNKNIQYF
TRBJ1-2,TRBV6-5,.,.,TGTGCCAGCAGTACCCTAGGACAGATCAACTATGGCTACACCTTC,CASSTLGQINYGYTF
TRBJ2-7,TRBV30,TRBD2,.,TGTGCCTGGTCCTTACTTGGGGAGGGGGAGCAGTACTTC,CAWSLLGEGEQYF
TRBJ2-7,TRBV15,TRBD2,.,TGTGCCACCAGCACACTCGGGAGGGGCGAGCAGTACTTC,CATSTLGRGEQYF
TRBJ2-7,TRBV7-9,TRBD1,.,TGTGCCAGCAGCCCAGGACAGGGGGCCTACGAGCAGTACTTC,CASSPGQGAYEQYF
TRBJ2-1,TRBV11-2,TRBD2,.,TGTGCCAGCAGCTTATGGGTTAGCGGGGCCTCCTACAATGAGCAGTTCTTC,CASSLWVSGASYNEQFF
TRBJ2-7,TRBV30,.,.,TGTGCCTGGAGCAGGCCTAATACCTACGAGCAGTACTTC,CAWSRPNTYEQYF
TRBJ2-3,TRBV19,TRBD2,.,TGTGCCAGTAGTACCCGACTAGCGGGACACACAGATACGCAGTATTTT,CASSTRLAGHTDTQYF
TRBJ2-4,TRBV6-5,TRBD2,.,TGTGCCAGCACCCGGGGGGGAAAAAACATTCAGTACTTC,CASTRGGKNIQYF
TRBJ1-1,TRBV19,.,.,TGTGCCAGTAGTCGCGGGGGAGAGGTTCACCCTGAAGCTTTCTTT,CASSRGGEVHPEAFF
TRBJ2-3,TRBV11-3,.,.,TGTGCCAGCAGCTTAGGGGCCGATGGGGATACGCAGTATTTT,CASSLGADGDTQYF
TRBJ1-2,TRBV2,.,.,TGTGCCAGCGGTGAATGGCAGGAATCTGTCTATGGCTACACCTTC,CASGEWQESVYGYTF
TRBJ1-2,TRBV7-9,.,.,TGTGCCAGCAGCTTAGCCCCGATAGGGGACATCAATCCTTATGGCTACACCTTC,CASSLAPIGDINPYGYTF
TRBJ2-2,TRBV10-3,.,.,TGTGCCAGTCAGAACAGGGTGGTGACCGGGGAGCTGTTTTTT,CASQNRVVTGELFF
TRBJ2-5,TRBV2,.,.,TGTGCCAGTCAACAGGGACAAGAGACCCAGTACTTC,CASQQGQETQYF
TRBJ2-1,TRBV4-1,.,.,TGCGCCAGCAGCCACCCGGACAGTAACAATGAGCAGTTCTTC,CASSHPDSNNEQFF
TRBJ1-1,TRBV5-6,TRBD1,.,TGTGCCAGCAGCCCGCGGACAGGGGGGGTGAACACTGAAGCTTTCTTT,CASSPRTGGVNTEAFF
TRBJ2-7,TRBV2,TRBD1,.,TGTGCCAGCAGAAGAAGGCCCGGACAGGGGACTTTAAAGCAGTACTTC,CASRRRPGQGTLKQYF
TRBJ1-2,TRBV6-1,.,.,TGTGCCAGCAGTGTCAGGGGTTTGGGTGATCGTATATCCTTC,CASSVRGLGDRISF
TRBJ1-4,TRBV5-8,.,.,TGTGCCAGCAGCCGAGCAGACAGGACGAATGAAAAACTGTTTTTT,CASSRADRTNEKLFF
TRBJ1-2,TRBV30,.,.,TGTGCCTGGGGGCAGGGCGCGGCCAGTGGCTACACCTTC,CAWGQGAASGYTF
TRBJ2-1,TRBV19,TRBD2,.,TGTGCCAGTAGTATAGGGAGCGGGGGACACTCCTACAATGAGCAGTTCTTC,CASSIGSGGHSYNEQFF
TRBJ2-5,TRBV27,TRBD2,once,TGTGCCAGCAGGTCCGGGACTAGGACTCAAGAGACCCAGTACTTC,CASRSGTRTQETQYF
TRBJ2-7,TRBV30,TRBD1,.,TGTGCCTGGGGTTGGACAGGGGGGGGCGAGCAGTACTTC,CAWGWTGGGEQYF
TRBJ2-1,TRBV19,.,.,TGTGCCAGTAGTACCGGGGTCGATGGTGGTGAGCAGTTCTTC,CASSTGVDGGEQFF
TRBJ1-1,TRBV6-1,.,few,TGTGCCAGCCGATCCCTGAGGGCGAGATACACTGAAGCTTTCTTT,CASRSLRARYTEAFF
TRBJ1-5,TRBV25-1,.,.,TGTGCCAGCAGTCAGACTGGTAACAATCAGCCCCAGCATTTT,CASSQTGNNQPQHF
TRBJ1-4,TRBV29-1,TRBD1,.,TGCAGCGTTGAGATTGGACAGGGTAATGAAAAACTGTTTTTT,CSVEIGQGNEKLFF
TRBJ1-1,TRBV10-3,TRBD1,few,TGTGCCATCAGTCGGGACAGGGTAGGAGTAAGATCGGACACTGAAGCTTTCTTT,CAISRDRVGVRSDTEAFF
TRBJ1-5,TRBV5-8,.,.,TGTGCCAGCAGCTTGTACAGTCCCTTTGGGAATCAGCCCCAGCATTTT,CASSLYSPFGNQPQHF
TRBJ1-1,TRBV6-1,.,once,TGTGCCAGCAGTGAGATAGTTGAAGCTTTCTTT,CASSEIVEAFF
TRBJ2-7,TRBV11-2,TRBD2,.,TGTGCCAGCAGCTTAGATCGAGCGGGGAGGTCCTACGAGCAGTACTTC,CASSLDRAGRSYEQYF
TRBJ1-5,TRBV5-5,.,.,TGTGCCAGCAGCTTGTGGGCAGGGGAAAATCAGCCCCAGCATTTT,CASSLWAGENQPQHF
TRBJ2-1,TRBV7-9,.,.,TGTGCCAGCAGCTCGGCGGGTGAGCAGTTCTTC,CASSSAGEQFF
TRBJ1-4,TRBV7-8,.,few,TGTGCCAGCAGCGCTCTTTTGGGGGGTGGCGAAAAACTGTTTTTT,CASSALLGGGEKLFF